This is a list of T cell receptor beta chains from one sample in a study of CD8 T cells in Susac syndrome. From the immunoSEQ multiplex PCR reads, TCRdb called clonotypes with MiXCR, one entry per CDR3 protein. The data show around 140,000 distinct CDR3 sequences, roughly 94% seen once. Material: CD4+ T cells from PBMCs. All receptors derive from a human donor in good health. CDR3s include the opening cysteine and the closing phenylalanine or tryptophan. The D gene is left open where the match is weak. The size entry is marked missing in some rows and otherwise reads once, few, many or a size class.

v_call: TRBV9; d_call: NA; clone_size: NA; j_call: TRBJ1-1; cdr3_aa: CASSVAIEGEAFF; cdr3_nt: TGTGCCAGCAGCGTAGCTATAGAGGGTGAAGCTTTCTTT
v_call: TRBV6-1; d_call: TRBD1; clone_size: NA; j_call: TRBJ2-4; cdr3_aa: CASSVTGAKNIQYF; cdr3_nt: TGTGCCAGCAGCGTGACAGGGGCCAAAAACATTCAGTACTTC
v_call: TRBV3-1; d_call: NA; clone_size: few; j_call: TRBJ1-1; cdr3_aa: CASSRGPGAEAFF; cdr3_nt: TGTGCCAGCAGCCGGGGGCCAGGCGCTGAAGCTTTCTTT
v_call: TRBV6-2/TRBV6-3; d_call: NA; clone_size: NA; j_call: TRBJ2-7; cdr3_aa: CASSGIYEQYF; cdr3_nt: TGTGCCAGCAGTGGCATCTACGAGCAGTACTTC
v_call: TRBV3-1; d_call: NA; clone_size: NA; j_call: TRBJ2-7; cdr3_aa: CASSQDATVYSEQYF; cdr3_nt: TGTGCCAGCAGCCAAGACGCGACAGTCTATAGCGAGCAGTACTTC
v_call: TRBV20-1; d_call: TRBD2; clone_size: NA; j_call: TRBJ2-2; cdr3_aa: CSAKGLAGVGTGELFF; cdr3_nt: TGCAGTGCCAAAGGGCTAGCGGGAGTCGGCACCGGGGAGCTGTTTTTT
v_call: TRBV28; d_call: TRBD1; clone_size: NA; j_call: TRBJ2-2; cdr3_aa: CASSFDRGRFTGERFF; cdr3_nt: TGTGCCAGCAGTTTCGACAGGGGACGGTTCACCGGGGAGCGGTTTTTT
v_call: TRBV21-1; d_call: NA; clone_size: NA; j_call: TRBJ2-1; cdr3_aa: CASSSKHTRFLIDEQFF; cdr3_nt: TGTGCCAGCAGCTCGAAACATACTAGATTCTTAATCGATGAGCAGTTCTTC
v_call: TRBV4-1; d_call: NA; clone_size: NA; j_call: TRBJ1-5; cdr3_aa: CASSQLGSNQPQHF; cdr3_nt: TGCGCCAGCAGCCAACTTGGTTCCAATCAGCCCCAGCATTTT
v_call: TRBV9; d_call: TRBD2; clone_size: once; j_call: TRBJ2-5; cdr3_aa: CASSVGEREGGETQYF; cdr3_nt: TGTGCCAGCAGCGTAGGGGAACGGGAGGGGGGAGAGACCCAGTACTTC
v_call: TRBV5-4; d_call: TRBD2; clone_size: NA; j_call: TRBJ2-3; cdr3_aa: CASSSPPTSMGTDTQYF; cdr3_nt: TGTGCCAGCAGCTCCCCCCCGACTAGCATGGGCACAGATACGCAGTATTTT
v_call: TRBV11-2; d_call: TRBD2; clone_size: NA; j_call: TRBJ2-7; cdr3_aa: CASSSPSSGKSHEQYF; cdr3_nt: TGTGCCAGCAGCTCCCCCTCGAGCGGGAAGAGCCACGAGCAGTACTTC
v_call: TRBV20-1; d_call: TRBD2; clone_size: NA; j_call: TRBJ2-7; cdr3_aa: CSATGLAGYTYEQYF; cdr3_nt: TGCAGTGCAACGGGACTAGCGGGATATACCTACGAGCAGTACTTC
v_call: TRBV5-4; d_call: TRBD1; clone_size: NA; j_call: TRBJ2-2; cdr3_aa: CASSHPPGGARTGELFF; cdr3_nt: TGTGCCAGCAGCCACCCTCCAGGGGGCGCCCGCACCGGGGAGCTGTTTTTT
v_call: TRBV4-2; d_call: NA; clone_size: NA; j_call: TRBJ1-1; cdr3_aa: CASSQDRMGTEAFF; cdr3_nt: TGTGCCAGCAGCCAAGATCGGATGGGCACTGAAGCTTTCTTT
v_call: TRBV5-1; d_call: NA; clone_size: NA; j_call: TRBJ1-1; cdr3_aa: CASSLVGLPTEAFF; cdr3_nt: TGCGCCAGCAGCTTGGTCGGCCTCCCCACTGAAGCTTTCTTT
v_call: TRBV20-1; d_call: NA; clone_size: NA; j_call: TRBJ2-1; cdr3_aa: CSAREIDNEQFF; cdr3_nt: TGCAGTGCTAGAGAAATAGACAATGAGCAGTTCTTC
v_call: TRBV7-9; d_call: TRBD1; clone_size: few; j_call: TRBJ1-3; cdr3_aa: CASSQTGAGNTIYF; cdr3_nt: TGTGCCAGCAGCCAGACAGGGGCTGGAAACACCATATATTTT
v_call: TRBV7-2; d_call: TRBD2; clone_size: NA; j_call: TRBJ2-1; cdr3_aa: CASIFTPSGLYNEQFF; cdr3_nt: TGTGCCAGCATCTTTACTCCTAGCGGCCTCTACAATGAGCAGTTCTTC
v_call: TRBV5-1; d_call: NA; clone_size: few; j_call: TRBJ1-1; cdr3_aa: CASSLDRNTEAFF; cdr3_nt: TGTGCTAGCAGCTTAGACAGGAACACTGAAGCTTTCTTT
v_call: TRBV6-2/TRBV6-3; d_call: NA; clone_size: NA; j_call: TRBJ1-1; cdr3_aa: CASSYSFSNTEAFF; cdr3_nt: TGTGCCAGCAGTTACTCGTTTTCGAACACTGAAGCTTTCTTT
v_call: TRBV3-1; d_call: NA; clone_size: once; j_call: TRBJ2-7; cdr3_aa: CASSQVRAGEQYF; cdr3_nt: TGTGCCAGCAGCCAAGTCCGGGCGGGAGAGCAGTACTTC
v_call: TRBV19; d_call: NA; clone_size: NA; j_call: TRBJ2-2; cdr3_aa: CASRAKGGTGELFF; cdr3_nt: TGTGCCAGTAGGGCAAAGGGGGGAACCGGGGAGCTGTTTTTT
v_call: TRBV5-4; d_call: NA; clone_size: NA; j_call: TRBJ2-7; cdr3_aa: CASSSGLISLLSEQYF; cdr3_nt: TGTGCCAGCAGCTCTGGACTGATCTCTCTACTAAGCGAGCAGTACTTC
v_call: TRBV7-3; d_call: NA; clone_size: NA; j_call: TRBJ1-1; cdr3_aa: CASRSDSLNTEAFF; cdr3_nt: TGTGCCAGCAGATCCGACAGCCTGAACACTGAAGCTTTCTTT
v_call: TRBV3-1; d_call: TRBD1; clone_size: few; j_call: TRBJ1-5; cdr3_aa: CASSQASGGDQPQHF; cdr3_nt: TGTGCCAGCAGCCAAGCGTCAGGGGGGGATCAGCCCCAGCATTTT
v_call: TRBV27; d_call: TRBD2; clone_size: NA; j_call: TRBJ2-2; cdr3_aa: CASSPRGGRVVTGELFF; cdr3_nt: TGTGCCAGCAGTCCCCGTGGGGGGAGGGTAGTCACCGGGGAGCTGTTTTTT
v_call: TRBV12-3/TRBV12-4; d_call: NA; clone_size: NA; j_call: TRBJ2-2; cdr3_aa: CASSLYQGTGELFF; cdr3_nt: TGTGCCAGCAGTTTATATCAGGGAACCGGGGAGCTGTTTTTT
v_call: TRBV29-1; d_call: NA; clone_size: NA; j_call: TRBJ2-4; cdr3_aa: CSVTGRLAKNIQYF; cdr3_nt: TGCAGCGTTACAGGACGGCTAGCCAAAAACATTCAGTACTTC
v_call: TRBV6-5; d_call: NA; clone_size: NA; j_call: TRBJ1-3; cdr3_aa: CASRYTGSSGNTIYF; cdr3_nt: TGTGCCAGCAGGTACACAGGATCCTCTGGAAACACCATATATTTT
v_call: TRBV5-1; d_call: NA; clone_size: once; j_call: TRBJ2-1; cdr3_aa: CASSLEQRALNEQFF; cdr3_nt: TGCGCCAGCAGCTTGGAACAGAGGGCGCTCAATGAGCAGTTCTTC
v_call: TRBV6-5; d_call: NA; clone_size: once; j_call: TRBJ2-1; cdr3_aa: CASSYSGERRQFF; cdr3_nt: TGTGCCAGCAGTTACTCGGGGGAGAGGCGGCAGTTCTTC
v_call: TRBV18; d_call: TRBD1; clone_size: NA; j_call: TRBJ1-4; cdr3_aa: CASSPQGQVGGKLFF; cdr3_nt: TGTGCCAGCTCACCGCAGGGACAGGTTGGGGGAAAACTGTTTTTT
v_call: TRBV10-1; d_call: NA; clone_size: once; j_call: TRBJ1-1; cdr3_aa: CASALDGNTEAFF; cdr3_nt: TGCGCCAGCGCCCTCGACGGAAACACTGAAGCTTTCTTT
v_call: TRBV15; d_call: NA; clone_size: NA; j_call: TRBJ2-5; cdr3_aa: CATSRDHQETQYF; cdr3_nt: TGTGCCACCAGCAGAGATCACCAAGAGACCCAGTACTTC
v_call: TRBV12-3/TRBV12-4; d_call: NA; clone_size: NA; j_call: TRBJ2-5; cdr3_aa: CASSQRTAQETQYF; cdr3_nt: TGTGCCAGCAGTCAACGGACTGCCCAAGAGACCCAGTACTTC
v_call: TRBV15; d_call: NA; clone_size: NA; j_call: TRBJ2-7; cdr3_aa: CATSRDPGRTDEQYF; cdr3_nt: TGTGCCACCAGCAGAGATCCAGGGAGGACGGACGAGCAGTACTTC
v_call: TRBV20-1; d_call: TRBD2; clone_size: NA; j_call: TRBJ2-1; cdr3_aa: CSAREAQRGYNEQFF; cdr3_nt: TGCAGTGCTAGAGAGGCCCAGCGGGGATACAATGAGCAGTTCTTC
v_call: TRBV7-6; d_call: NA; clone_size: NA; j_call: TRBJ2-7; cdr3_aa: CASSLGGGRSYEQYF; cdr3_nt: TGTGCCAGCAGCTTAGGGGGCGGCCGCTCCTACGAGCAGTACTTC
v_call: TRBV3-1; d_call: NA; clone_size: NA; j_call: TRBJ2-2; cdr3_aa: CASSQDRLNTGELFF; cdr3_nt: TGTGCCAGCAGCCAAGATCGTTTGAACACCGGGGAGCTGTTTTTT
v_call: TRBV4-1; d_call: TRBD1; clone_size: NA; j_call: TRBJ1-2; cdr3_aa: CASSQVTGTADAGSGYTF; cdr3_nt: TGCGCCAGCAGCCAAGTTACCGGGACAGCGGATGCTGGAAGCGGCTACACCTTC
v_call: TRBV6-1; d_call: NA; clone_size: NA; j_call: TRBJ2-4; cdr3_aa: CASSLAKNIQYF; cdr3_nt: TGTGCCAGCAGCCTAGCCAAAAACATTCAGTACTTC
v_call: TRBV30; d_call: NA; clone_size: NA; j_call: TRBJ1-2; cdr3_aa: CAWSVLTGSVFITGYGYTF; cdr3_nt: TGTGCCTGGAGTGTATTGACCGGGAGTGTTTTCATCACCGGCTATGGCTACACCTTC
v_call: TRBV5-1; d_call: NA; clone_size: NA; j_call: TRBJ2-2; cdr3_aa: CASNLGRNTGELFF; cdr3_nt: TGCGCCAGCAATCTAGGCAGGAACACCGGGGAGCTGTTTTTT
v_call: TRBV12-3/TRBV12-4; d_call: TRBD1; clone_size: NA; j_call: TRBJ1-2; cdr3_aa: CASKRDRGVYGYTF; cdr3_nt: TGTGCCAGCAAACGGGACAGGGGGGTTTATGGCTACACCTTC
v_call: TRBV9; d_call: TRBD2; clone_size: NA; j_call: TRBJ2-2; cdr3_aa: CASSGTSGKFLGELFF; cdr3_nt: TGTGCCAGCAGCGGGACTAGCGGGAAGTTTCTAGGGGAGCTGTTTTTT
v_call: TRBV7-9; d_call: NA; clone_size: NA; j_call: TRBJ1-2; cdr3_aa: CASSLDRVKGYTF; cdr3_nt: TGTGCCAGCAGCTTAGACAGGGTTAAGGGCTACACCTTC
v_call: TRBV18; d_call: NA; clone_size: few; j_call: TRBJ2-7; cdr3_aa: CASSPGQYYEQYF; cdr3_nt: TGTGCCAGCTCACCCGGACAGTACTACGAGCAGTACTTC
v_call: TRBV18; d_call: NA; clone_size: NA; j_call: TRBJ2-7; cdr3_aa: CASSPPGTGAYEQYF; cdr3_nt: TGTGCCAGCTCACCCCCCGGGACCGGCGCCTACGAGCAGTACTTC
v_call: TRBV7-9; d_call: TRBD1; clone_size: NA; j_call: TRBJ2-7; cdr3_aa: CASSLDRASYEQYF; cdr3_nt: TGTGCCAGCAGCCTCGACAGGGCCTCCTACGAGCAGTACTTC
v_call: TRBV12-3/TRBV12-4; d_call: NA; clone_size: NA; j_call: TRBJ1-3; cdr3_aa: CASSLLGSGNTIYF; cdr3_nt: TGTGCCAGCAGTTTATTGGGCTCTGGAAACACCATATATTTT